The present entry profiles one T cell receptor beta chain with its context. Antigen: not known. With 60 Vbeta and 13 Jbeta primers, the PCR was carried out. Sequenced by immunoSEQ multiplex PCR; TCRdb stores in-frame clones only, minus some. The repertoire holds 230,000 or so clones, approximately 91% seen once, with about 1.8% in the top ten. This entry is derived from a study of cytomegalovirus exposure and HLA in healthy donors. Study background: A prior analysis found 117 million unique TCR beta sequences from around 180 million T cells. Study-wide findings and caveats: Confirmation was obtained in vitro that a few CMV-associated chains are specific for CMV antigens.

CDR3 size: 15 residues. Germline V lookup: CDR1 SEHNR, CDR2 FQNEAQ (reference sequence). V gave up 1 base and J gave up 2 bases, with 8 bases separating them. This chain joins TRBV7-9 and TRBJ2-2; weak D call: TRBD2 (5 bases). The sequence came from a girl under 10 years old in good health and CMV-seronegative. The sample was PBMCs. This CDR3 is CASSLGGKNTGELFF. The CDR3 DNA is TGTGCCAGCAGCTTAGGAGGGAAAAACACCGGGGAGCTGTTTTTT. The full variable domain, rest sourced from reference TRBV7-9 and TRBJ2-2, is DTGVSQNPRHKITKRGQNVTFRCDPISEHNRLYWYRQTLGQGPEFLTYFQNEAQLEKSRLLSDRFSAERPKGSFSTLEIQRTEQGDSAMYLCASSLGGKNTGELFFGEGSRLTVL.